This T cell receptor beta chain was found in a study of human T cells and chemical hapten exposure. Overall study: In the sensitization step, 2% DPC was placed on about 2 cm by about 2 cm of upper inner arm skin. After 6 days, upper back 0.01% DPC patch tests were scored.

Trimming removed 1 base from V and 1 base from J, with 7 bases in between. This CDR3 contains 14 residues. The V gene's germline CDR1 is LGHDT and CDR2 YNNKEL (reference sequence). TCRdb recomputed calls from the RACE reads with MiXCR, one row per CDR3 protein. The sample shows fewer than 500,000 distinct CDR3 sequences, around 5% of them seen only once. As for time point: patch test 1, 2 weeks after DPC sensitization. The sample's treatment: therapeutic diphenylcyclopropenone sensitization with weekly scalp DPC. Unseparated into fractions, whole blood served as the source from which total RNA was extracted.

The source material was whole blood, sampled in connection with sensitization to the hapten diphenylcyclopropenone (DPC). The clonotype comes from a woman between 50 and 59 years old with alopecia areata. Some clones in this sample may be carry-over from other donors' samples. This chain links TRBV3-1 with TRBJ1-1; the D is unclear. CDR3 nucleotide sequence: TGTGCCAGCAGCCAAGCCACACAGAACACTGAAGCTTTCTTT. Its translation: CASSQATQNTEAFF. Supplemented by reference TRBV3-1 and TRBJ1-1, the full variable domain reads DTAVSQTPKYLVTQMGNDKSIKCEQNLGHDTMYWYKQDSKKFLKIMFSYNNKELIINETVPNRFSPKSPDKAHLNLHINSLELGDSAVYFCASSQATQNTEAFFGQGTRLTVV.